This TCR beta chain is from a study of post-analysis software for immune sequencing data. Study-level findings and limits: TRBV segments more frequent in patients than in controls numbered a few and included TRBV5-6, TRBV5-1 and TRBV20-1.

A word on this clonotype: The antigen is unknown.

TCR beta cDNA libraries had unique molecular identifiers. The authors obtained roughly 500,000 cDNA molecules from roughly 1.1 to 9.2 million T cells. TCRdb re-called the PCR reads through MiXCR, storing one row per CDR3 protein. The sample records 700,000 to 900,000 distinct CDR3 sequences, under 60% being singletons. The germline CDR1 and CDR2 sequences are DFQATT and SNEGSKA (reference sequence). CDR3 length: 16 residues. Trimming at V came to 3 bases and at J to 0 bases, leaving 7 bases not matched to a gene. The V call is TRBV20-1, the J call TRBJ1-5; 8 bases map to TRBD1. The receptor comes from a girl aged 10 to 17 with multiple sclerosis. Input material: blood. CDR3: CSASKAGGDSNQPQHF. In DNA form, the CDR3 reads TGCAGTGCTAGTAAGGCAGGGGGCGATAGCAATCAGCCCCAGCATTTT.